This T cell receptor (beta chain) originates from a study of Tregs in tolerant kidney transplant recipients (dated by TCRdb to between 2017 and 2020). With regard to the full study: The transplants used related donors with nonmyeloablative bone marrow transplantation, and mixed chimerism in the human trials was transient. Before combined kidney and bone marrow transplantation, this study identified donor-specific regulatory T cells using TCRbeta sequencing and then followed those same cells after transplant.

Study-wide conclusions, independent of this receptor: Expanding Tregs with activated donor B cells appeared to identify the most biologically relevant and donor-specific TCRbeta repertoire. In tolerant patients, donor-specific Tregs expanded more than Tregs overall, which suggests antigen-driven rather than nonspecific expansion. The study was constrained by small patient numbers, and validation of the findings is required in larger populations and under other immunosuppression protocols. Biological reproducibility was not directly assessed, although technical replication error appeared to be minimal. Because the PCR primers were changed over time for some patients, nucleotide-level comparison could not be performed across the samples from those patients.

What the time point label conveys for this sample: blood sample drawn before combined kidney and bone marrow transplant. Thawed PBMCs were FACS-sorted into unstimulated Tregs (CD4+CD25+CD127-), CD4+ non-Tregs (CD4+CD25-), CD4 cells and CD8 cells. The patients were a few recipients of combined kidney and bone marrow transplants from the ITN036ST trial, and samples were available only for these trial subjects. Healthy control blood was processed to PBMCs by Ficoll density gradient and cryopreserved, and patient PBMCs were collected before and after transplant. For TCRbeta CDR3 sequencing, genomic DNA was extracted from sorted cells using the QIAGEN DNeasy Blood and Tissue Kit. High-throughput TCRbeta CDR3 sequencing, which included PCR amplification with bias correction and internal controls, was done commercially through immunoSEQ. The paper's data handling went like this. Unique productive TCRbeta sequences were defined by CDR3 nucleotide sequence where primers matched, and otherwise by CDR3 amino acid sequence together with Vbeta and Jbeta genes. To correct sorting error, sequences shared between sorted populations at a frequency ratio of 2:1 or less were removed; the rest were assigned to the higher population. A sequence was defined as donor-reactive if the sequence was expanded at least 5-fold in CFSE-low cells compared with unstimulated cells and had a frequency of at least 0.01% in CFSE-low cells. Jensen-Shannon divergence calculated on the top 100 TCRbeta sequences ranked by frequency was used to measure repertoire divergence. For any sample with multiple sequencing runs, sorting error was corrected in each run separately before the runs were pooled. TCRdb limited this immuneACCESS table to in-frame rearrangements with V and J called. A share of clones is missing; checked studies link under half to unresolved V genes, and the rest is unexplained. D and trimming come from the DNA, and the V and J calls and clone size come from that table. Recorded for this sample are about 110,000 clones; 90% of them occurred a single time. 0.34% of the sample is taken by the ten largest.

Details on this clone: Its specific antigen is unknown. Base qualities are not at hand, and no much larger clone is one base apart.

From the cysteine through the phenylalanine, the CDR3 covers 12 amino acids. Only the CDR3 DNA is retained, 36 bases long and in frame from the first base. The germline V gene gives CDR1 as KGHSH and CDR2 as LQKENI. V ends up 6 bases short and J 8 bases short, with an unmatched junction base count of 6. Source: CD4+ T cells from blood, taken before the transplant. Rearrangement joined TRBV18 to TRBJ1-2, with 7 central nucleotides matching TRBD1. The sequence was obtained from a human donor who received a combined kidney and bone marrow transplant. The CDR3 loop reads CASSADRDGYTF. In nucleotide form, the sequence is TGTGCCAGCTCGGCAGACAGGGACGGCTACACCTTC.